Sequencing of this TCR beta chain was carried out in a study of ipilimumab plus nivolumab after autologous stem cell transplantation. The CDR3 consists of 13 residues. The V gene's germline CDR1 is SGHAT and CDR2 FQNNGV. V was clipped by 2 bases and J by 2 bases, with 6 bases between them. Measured with immunoSEQ multiplex PCR; TCRdb has only the in-frame clones, and not every one. The profile shows almost 15,000 clones, around 74% of them singletons. V usage is TRBV11-2 and J usage is TRBJ1-2, with D unclear. The material sequenced was PBMCs, taken in a trial of ipilimumab plus nivolumab as post-transplant consolidation. The TCR was taken from a male donor with primary mediastinal lymphoma. This CDR3 reads CASSLYSNYGYTF. CDR3 coding DNA: TGTGCCAGCAGCTTATATAGCAACTATGGCTACACCTTC.